The entry below gives a single T cell receptor beta chain sequence along with its context. Its target is not known. Germline V gene sequence: CDR1 SNHLY, CDR2 FYNNEI. There are 12 residues in the CDR3. V was cut by 7 bases and J by 0 bases, with 6 bases left in between. The sample comes from a study of blood T cells in healthy people across ages. A sample-barcoded 5' primer and a J-beta primer mix were used in a second PCR of about 7 to 12 cycles. Each of the cDNA molecules was tagged by a template-switch adaptor with 12 random nucleotides. From each sample, at least 2.5 million paired-end reads containing CDR3 were obtained. TCRdb reprocessed the 5' RACE reads with MiXCR, giving one entry per CDR3 protein. The profile shows 650,000 to 900,000 distinct CDR3 sequences, approximately 65% of them singletons. Findings and limits, study-wide: Unsorted PBMCs prevented conclusive naive versus antigen-experienced comparison.

The V and J genes are TRBV2 and TRBJ2-5; D is undetermined. Sequenced: blood. The clonotype originates from a man aged 25 to 40 in good health. The CDR3 loop reads CASNSNQETQYF. The CDR3 coding sequence is TGTGCCAGCAACTCCAACCAAGAGACCCAGTACTTC. Combining the CDR3 with reference TRBV2 and TRBJ2-5 gives the whole variable domain EPEVTQTPSHQVTQMGQEVILRCVPISNHLYFYWYRQILGQKVEFLVSFYNNEISEKSEIFDDQFSVERPDGSNFTLKIRSTKLEDSAMYFCASNSNQETQYFGPGTRLLVL.